Below, 2 T cell receptor beta chains from the same sample are listed, as sequenced in a study of OX40 agonist ivuxolimab in advanced cancers. Library preparation employed the immunoSEQ multiplex PCR assay. In TCRdb, the immuneACCESS table is reduced to in-frame sequences with V and J assigned. These tables do not hold every clone; where another copy was compared, an unresolved V gene accounts for under half, and the others remain unexplained. Within this sample are approximately 84,000 clones, with around 90% of them counted one time only. Together, the top ten hold more than 0.15% of the sample. The source material was CD4+ or CD8+ T cells sorted from blood, sampled in a trial of the OX40 agonist ivuxolimab. Source of these receptors: an adult with an advanced solid tumor such as melanoma, head and neck, liver or kidney cancer.

The chain joins TRBV30 to TRBJ1-6; D call uncertain. The germline CDR1 and CDR2 sequences are GTSNPN and SVGIG (reference sequence). V was cut by 1 base and J by 0 bases, with 4 bases left in between. The CDR3 covers 14 residues. This chain's CDR3 is CAWSASSYNSPLHF. CDR3 nucleotides: TGTGCCTGGAGTGCCAGCTCCTATAATTCACCCCTCCACTTT.

The chain employs TRBV21-1 and TRBJ2-7. TRBV21-1 is a known pseudogene. This CDR3 comprises 18 residues. The CDR3 loop is CASSKRGVRGGRVREQYF. As DNA, the CDR3 is TGTGCCAGCAGCAAAAGGGGGGTGAGGGGAGGACGGGTTCGCGAGCAGTACTTC.